This record covers a single T cell receptor (beta chain). In the authors' methods: Estimates of nucleated cell counts were drawn from the amplification of reference gene primers. Profiled with immunoSEQ multiplex PCR; TCRdb holds only in-frame clones, not every one. That table furnishes V, J and clone size, whereas the DNA furnished D and trimming. The repertoire holds tens of thousands of clones, about four fifths seen once, with approximately 5% in the top ten. The sample belongs to a study of blood T cell repertoires in COVID-19. Study-wide context: The origin of the acute and convalescent COVID-19 samples was the United States, Italy and Spain. PBMCs, B-cell-depleted T cells, or T cells were the source of the cDNA or gDNA that made up the material.

This TCR was sampled from a woman of 80 years or more with active or convalescent COVID-19. Sequenced: peripheral blood.

The CDR3 sequence is CASSPDRGHGYTF. The CDR3 DNA follows: TGCGCCAGCAGCCCGGACAGGGGGCATGGCTACACCTTC. V and J are TRBV4-1 and TRBJ1-2, with 11 bases identical to TRBD1. The V and J ends lost 4 bases and 6 bases, in that order; junction bases with no gene match: 1. The CDR3 runs 13 residues. The germline CDR1 and CDR2 sequences are MGHRA and YSYEKL.